The 9 T cell receptor beta chains reported below all come from one sample, sequenced in a study of T cell clonality in common variable immunodeficiency. Study-wide results and caveats: Reportedly, TCR beta sequences from common variable immunodeficiency showed fewer deletions and N-nucleotide insertions.

Profiled with immunoSEQ multiplex PCR; TCRdb holds only in-frame clones, not every one. The sample is made up of 25,000 to 30,000 clones, none counted only once. What these receptors recognize is not known. The source material was peripheral blood mononuclear cells. These receptors originate from a human donor with common variable immunodeficiency.

As concerns this clone: The read terminates 3 residues ahead of where the CDR3 ends, so the germline J gene completes it. V gene TRBV30 combines with J gene TRBJ2-7; 12 bases are a match to TRBD2. Per the germline V gene, CDR1 is GTSNPN and CDR2 is SVGIG (reference sequence). The V and J ends lost 2 bases and 6 bases, in that order; junction bases with no gene match: 11. This CDR3 has 16 residues. The CDR3 DNA, read in part, is TGTGCCTGGAGTAAGGACCTAGCGGGGGGGCCAGGCGAG. It encodes CAWSKDLAGGPGE. The full CDR3 is CAWSKDLAGGPGEQYF. The entire variable domain, with the rest obtained from reference TRBV30 and TRBJ2-7, is as follows: SQTIHQWPATLVQPVGSPLSLECTVEGTSNPNLYWYRQAAGRGLQLLFYSVGIGQISSEVPQNLSASRPQDRQFILSSKKLLLSDSGFYLCAWSKDLAGGPGEQYFGPGTRLTVT.

This clone appeared many times. The read ends 3 residues shy of where the CDR3 ends; the end is completed using the germline J gene. This chain links TRBV30 with TRBJ2-1, with TRBD2 identical over 9 bases. V was pared by 8 bases and J by 5 bases, with 4 bases of the junction left unmatched. CDR3 size: 12 residues. Germline CDR1 and CDR2: GTSNPN and SVGIG (reference sequence). The CDR3 region is CARRGGNNEQFF. CDR3 bases read: TGTGCCCGGCGGGGGGGTAACAATGAG.

This clone was counted a few times. The read ends 3 residues before the CDR3 terminus; that terminus is restored from the germline J gene. The rearrangement links TRBV6-1 to TRBJ1-2, with 12 nucleotides matching TRBD1. Trimming took 4 bases from V and 4 from J; bases not matched to a gene: 4. Looked up from germline, CDR1 is MNHNS and CDR2 is SASEGT. The CDR3 runs to 15 residues. The part of the CDR3 DNA that was read is TGTGCCAGCAGTGTAGGGACAGGGGGCACCTATGGC. Translating gives CASSVGTGGTYG. The entire CDR3 sequence reads CASSVGTGGTYGYTF.

Turning to this clone: The DNA ends 3 residues before the CDR3 does, and the rest of the CDR3 is filled in from the germline J gene. The chain joins TRBV5-8 to TRBJ2-7; maybe TRBD1 (5 bases). This CDR3 contains 13 residues. Germline V gives CDR1 SGHTS, CDR2 YDEGEE. The germline V and J ends were trimmed by 0 bases and 5 bases, with 9 bases remaining between them. The CDR3 loop is CASSLGRANEQYF. The part of the CDR3 DNA that was read is TGTGCCAGCAGCTTGGGCAGGGCTAACGAG.

This clone has more than one count but fewer than ten. The read gets to within 3 residues of the CDR3 end, and the germline J gene fills in the rest. This chain joins TRBV19 and TRBJ2-7; 7 nucleotides line up with TRBD1. CDR3 length equals 13 residues. In germline, CDR1 is LNHDA, CDR2 SQIVND (reference sequence). V lost 6 bases and J lost 3; bases outside the gene matches: 5. Here the CDR3 reads CASRTTGDYEQYF. The CDR3 DNA, read in part, is TGTGCCAGTAGGACAACAGGGGACTACGAG.

This clone showed up many times. The missing CDR3 end, 3 residues past where the read stops, is filled in from the germline J gene. The chain is built from TRBV6-1 and TRBJ1-5; a weak D match, TRBD1 (5 bases). The ends were cut back, 2 bases at V and 2 bases at J, with 10 bases in the middle. CDR3 length: 15 residues. In germline, CDR1 is MNHNS, CDR2 SASEGT. The covered CDR3 bases are TGTGCCAGCAGTGAAAGAGGGGCAGGCAATCAGCCC. This sequence encodes CASSERGAGNQP. The whole CDR3 protein reads CASSERGAGNQPQHF.

Concerning this clone: The CDR3 end lies 3 residues beyond the end of the read and is filled in from the germline J gene. V and J are TRBV6-2 or TRBV6-3 and TRBJ1-2; weak D call: TRBD1 (6 bases). Per germline, CDR1 MNHEY and CDR2 SVGEGT. There are 11 residues in the CDR3. V lost 10 bases to trimming and J lost 7 bases, with 13 bases between them. The CDR3 region is CAIWDIGGYTF. CDR3 bases read: TGTGCCATTTGGGACATCGGTGGC.

In its sample, this clone was seen many times. The DNA ends 3 residues before the CDR3 does, and the rest of the CDR3 is filled in from the germline J gene. The V and J genes are TRBV20-1 and TRBJ2-4; D may be TRBD1 (5 bases). The CDR3 length is 13 residues. V lost 0 bases to trimming and J lost 4 bases, with 7 bases between them. CDR1 is DFQATT, CDR2 SNEGSKA, per germline (reference sequence). The CDR3 bases that were read are TGCAGTGCTAGAGATCCAGGGAAAAACATT. It yields the protein CSARDPGKNI. The complete CDR3 protein is CSARDPGKNIQYF.

There are a few counts of this clone. The read terminates 3 residues before the CDR3 end, so the remaining end is supplied by the germline J gene. The chain combines TRBV7-2 with TRBJ2-5, with TRBD2 as a possible D gene (5 bases). Germline V gene data show CDR1 as SGHTA and CDR2 as FQGNSA. V was shortened by 3 bases and J by 2 bases, with 7 bases between the two germline ends. CDR3 size: 13 residues. The DNA read from the CDR3 is TGTGCCAGCAGCTTCGGACTGCAAGAGACC. Encoded protein: CASSFGLQET. In full, the CDR3 is CASSFGLQETQYF. The full variable domain, in which reference TRBV7-2 and TRBJ2-5 provide the parts outside the CDR3, is GAGVSQSPSNKVTEKGKDVELRCDPISGHTALYWYRQSLGQGLEFLIYFQGNSAPDKSGLPSDRFSAERTGGSVSTLTIQRTQQEDSAVYLCASSFGLQETQYFGPGTRLLVL.